The rows below give T cell receptor beta chains drawn from one sample of a study of tumor and adjacent non-tumor tissue in lung cancer. TCRdb called the multiplex PCR reads again in MiXCR, with one record for every CDR3 protein. The top ten clones hold less than 60% of a sample with approximately 80,000 distinct CDR3 sequences, 65% to 85% of them seen once. Specimen: distant non-tumor lung tissue. Receptor source: a man between 60 and 70 years old with non-small cell lung cancer. The CDR3 runs from the conserved cysteine through the conserved F or W. Fields, in order: V gene, D gene, clone size, J gene, CDR3 DNA, CDR3 protein. D genes are given only for firm matches. Clone size is given for some rows only: seen once, a few or many times, or a class if the clone is expanded.

TRBV11-3	-	-	TRBJ2-3	TGTGCCTGCAGCTTTCAGGGTGCAGATACGCACTATTTT	CACSFQGADTHYF
TRBV4-1	-	-	TRBJ1-1	TGTGCCAGCAGCCTAGAAAGGACAATGAACACTAAAGCTTTCTTT	CASSLERTMNTKAFF
TRBV11-2	-	once	TRBJ2-5	TGTGCCAGCAGCTATGGAGAGATCCAAGAGACCCAGTACTTC	CASSYGEIQETQYF
TRBV4-2	TRBD2	-	TRBJ2-3	TGTGCCAGCAGCCCGACTAGCGGAATGGTAGATACGCAGTATTTT	CASSPTSGMVDTQYF
TRBV29-1	-	-	TRBJ2-3	TGCAGCGTGGCTGGGGCTAGCGGCACAGATACGCAGTATTTT	CSVAGASGTDTQYF
TRBV11-3	TRBD1	-	TRBJ1-1	TGTGCCAGCAGCTTAGGGTTTGCAGGACAGGGGCAACATTCAGCTTTCTTT	CASSLGFAGQGQHSAFF
TRBV20-1	-	-	TRBJ1-5	TGCAGTGTTAGAGATTGCTCCAGCAGTAACCAGCCCCAGCAATTT	CSVRDCSSSNQPQQF
TRBV11-2	-	-	TRBJ1-1	TGTGCCAGCAGCTTGAGAGGGAGATGGACCGAGGCTTTCTTT	CASSLRGRWTEAFF
TRBV5-4	TRBD2	-	TRBJ2-7	TGTACCAGCAGCCTGGAGGTAGCGGGAGAGAGGGAGCAGTACTTC	CTSSLEVAGEREQYF
TRBV28	-	once	TRBJ1-5	TGTGCCAGCGGTTTTTCGGACGTTAGCAATCAGCCCCAGCATTTT	CASGFSDVSNQPQHF
TRBV6-5	-	-	TRBJ2-1	TGTGCCAACAGTCAAGGCCCCCTTATAGTCTTC	CANSQGPLIVF
TRBV5-4	-	-	TRBJ2-1	TGTGCCAGCAGCTTGGATTCAGCTTACAATAAGCAGTTCTTC	CASSLDSAYNKQFF
TRBV5-4	-	-	TRBJ2-7	TGTGCCATCAACTTGGCCGGTACTGGCGTCTCCTACGAGCAGTACTTC	CAINLAGTGVSYEQYF
TRBV19	-	-	TRBJ1-5	TGTGCCACAAGACCTCCTAATCAGCCCCAGCATTTT	CATRPPNQPQHF
TRBV5-1	TRBD1	-	TRBJ2-1	TGCGCCAGCAACATTGGACAGGGGGCAAGTCACAAAGAGCAGTTCTTC	CASNIGQGASHKEQFF
TRBV12-3/TRBV12-4	-	-	TRBJ1-5	TGTGCCAGCAATTTACTCAGGGACCAGCCCCGGCATTTT	CASNLLRDQPRHF
TRBV4-1	TRBD1	few	TRBJ2-6	TGCGCCAGCAGCCAAGATTGGTGGACAGGGGGCTCTGGGGCCAACGTCCTGACTTTC	CASSQDWWTGGSGANVLTF
TRBV11-3	-	-	TRBJ2-3	TGTGCCTGCAGCTTCCAGGGCGCAGATACGCAGTATTTT	CACSFQGADTQYF
TRBV5-4	-	-	TRBJ1-1	TGCGCCAGCAGCCCTGATGTGGGGAGGAACACTGAAGCTTTCTTT	CASSPDVGRNTEAFF
TRBV12-3/TRBV12-4	TRBD1	-	TRBJ1-2	TGTGCCAGCACTTTAGGGGGCTATGGATACACCTTC	CASTLGGYGYTF
TRBV11-2	-	-	TRBJ2-3	TGTGCCAGCAACTTAGATAGGGTCACAGATACGAAGTATTTT	CASNLDRVTDTKYF
TRBV12-3/TRBV12-4	-	-	TRBJ2-5	TGTGCCAGCAGTTTAGGGCAGTGGGGTTTCCAAGAGACCCAGTATTTC	CASSLGQWGFQETQYF
TRBV28	-	-	TRBJ1-4	TGTGCCAGCACATGGTCCATAGGGGCTGAAAAACTGTTTTTT	CASTWSIGAEKLFF